Described below is a single TCR beta chain sequence and its context. Its antigen is undetermined. The sample comes from a study of T cell repertoires in cytomegalovirus infection. Study details: Recently identified HLA-C-restricted CMV epitopes were used, and well-studied HLA-B-restricted CMV epitopes were used as well. Matching HLA type, along with CMV infection, was indicated by public TCR beta signatures. Study-wide points: The ex vivo response was dominated by HLA-C-restricted CMV-specific TCR beta clonotypes.

This CDR3 spans 14 amino acids. After removal of 5 bases from V and 1 base from J, the junction contained 4 bases not matched to a gene. Via MiXCR, TCRdb re-called the reads, giving one row per CDR3 protein. The sample includes roughly 170,000 distinct CDR3 sequences, roughly 20% of them seen just once. This receptor was taken from a human donor in good health (CMV status not recorded). Some clones in this sample may be carry-over from other donors' samples. This sequence joins TRBV12-3 or TRBV12-4 and TRBJ1-1, with TRBD1 matching 7 bases. Sequenced material: CD8+ T cells from cultured PBMCs, taken from culture after CMV antigen stimulation. The CDR3 nucleotides are TGTGCCAGCAGTCTCCGGGACAGGAACACTGAAGCTTTCTTT. It encodes CASSLRDRNTEAFF.